This T cell receptor (beta chain) was captured in a study of T cell repertoires in cytomegalovirus infection (dated by TCRdb to between 2018 and 2021). Broadly, across the study: The peptide stimulations were aimed at well-studied HLA-B-restricted epitopes as well as recently identified HLA-C-restricted CMV epitopes, whose presentation resists viral immunomodulation. The HLA type of each donor mattered for the analysis, because public TCR beta signatures pointed to carriage of CMV infection along with the matching HLA type.

Broad study findings and their caveats: The ex vivo response was dominated by HLA-C-restricted CMV-specific TCR beta clonotypes, which also provided the single most frequent clonotype in two of eight donors. Cumulative frequency of public TCR beta family members discriminated carriers of CMV infection plus the relevant HLA type in this cohort and an independent roughly 330-donor cohort.

A few counts support this clonotype. It lacks a known antigen. Base qualities are not at hand, and no much larger clone is one base apart. Sequencing used an Illumina HiSeq 1500. TCRdb reanalyzed the raw reads on its own, using fastp at Q25 for trimming and MiXCR for clone calling, and kept in-frame beta chains. Each record represents a unique CDR3 protein, reported with the most common genes and DNA among its rows. This sample comprises about 920,000 distinct CDR3 sequences, about a third of them detected only once. The ten most abundant clones make up over 10% of the sample. The junction shows trimming of 2 bases on V and 1 base on J, plus 8 bases between the germline ends. The CDR3 numbers 14 residues from cysteine through phenylalanine. Only CDR3 DNA remains: 42 bases, in frame from the first base. The germline V gene encodes CDR1 LNHDA and CDR2 SQIVND (reference sequence). In light of the paper, this sample's treatment or condition label describes: in vitro stimulation with specific CMV peptide epitopes to enrich CMV-specific T cells.

The TCR originated in a human donor in good health (CMV status not recorded). Some clones in this sample may be carry-over from other donors' samples. The sequencing used cultured CD8+ T cells from PBMCs, collected from culture after CMV antigen stimulation. This chain joins TRBV19 to TRBJ1-1; no confident D gene assignment can be made. The DNA sequence is TGTGCCAGTAGTATATTCGCGGAGAACACTGAAGCTTTCTTT. Its product reads: CASSIFAENTEAFF.